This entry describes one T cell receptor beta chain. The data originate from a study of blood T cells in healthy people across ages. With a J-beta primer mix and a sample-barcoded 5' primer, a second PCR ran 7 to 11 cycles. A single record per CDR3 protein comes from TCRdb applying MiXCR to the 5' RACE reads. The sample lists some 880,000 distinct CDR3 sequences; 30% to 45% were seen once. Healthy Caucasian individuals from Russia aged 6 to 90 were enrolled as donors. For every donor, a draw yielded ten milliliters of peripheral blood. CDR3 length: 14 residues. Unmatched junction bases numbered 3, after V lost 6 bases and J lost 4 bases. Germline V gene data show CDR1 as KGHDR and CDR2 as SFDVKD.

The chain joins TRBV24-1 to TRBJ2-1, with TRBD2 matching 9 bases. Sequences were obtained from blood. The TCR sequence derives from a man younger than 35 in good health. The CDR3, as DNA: TGTGCCACCAGTTCTAGCGGGGATTACAATGAGCAGTTCTTC. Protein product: CATSSSGDYNEQFF.